The 15 T cell receptor beta chains presented below share a single source sample, sequenced in a study of blood T cell repertoires in COVID-19. Repertoires were generated with immunoSEQ multiplex PCR, while TCRdb's copy carries only in-frame clones and drops some. The table includes 200,000 to 250,000 clones, nearly 95% detected once. The sequenced sample was peripheral blood. The origin of the receptors is a man aged 25-45 years with COVID-19, enrolled during active disease.

The chain combines TRBV2 with TRBJ2-1, with 9 nucleotides matching TRBD2. Germline CDR1 and CDR2: SNHLY and FYNNEI. CDR3 size: 17 residues. The J segment lost 5 bases and the V segment lost 5 bases, leaving 13 bases of the junction unmatched. The CDR3 DNA is TGTGCCAGCAGTAGATCATCTCCAGCGGGGGGTAACAATGAGCAGTTCTTC. Translation gives CASSRSSPAGGNNEQFF.

The chain links TRBV5-6 to TRBJ1-2; TRBD1 aligns across 7 bases. Germline assignment: CDR1 SGHDT and CDR2 YYEEEE. This CDR3 region has 13 residues. V lost 1 base and J lost 10; bases outside the gene matches: 7. The CDR3 loop is CASSLTATGHYTF. CDR3 DNA sequence: TGTGCCAGCAGCTTGACAGCGACAGGGCACTACACCTTC.

The chain carries TRBV5-1 and TRBJ1-1; 8 bases are shared with TRBD1. V gave up 4 bases and J gave up 2 bases; unmatched junction bases: 7. This CDR3 has 15 residues. CDR1 and CDR2 (germline): SGHRS, YFSETQ. CDR3 amino acids: CASSPRQGINTEAFF. Written as DNA, the CDR3 is TGCGCCAGCAGCCCGCGACAGGGGATAAACACTGAAGCTTTCTTT.

This clone showed up just once. This chain connects TRBV30 to TRBJ2-6; possible D gene TRBD2, 5 bases. The CDR3 loop spans 15 amino acids. The V end was cut by 3 bases, the J end by 2 bases, with 11 bases between. Germline assignment: CDR1 GTSNPN and CDR2 SVGIG (reference sequence). This CDR3 reads CAWSRGVPGANVLTF. The CDR3 region has the DNA TGTGCCTGGAGCCGGGGAGTCCCTGGGGCCAACGTCCTGACTTTC.

The chain carries TRBV19 and TRBJ2-1, with D possibly TRBD2 on 7 matching bases. The ends were cut back, 1 base at V and 7 bases at J, with 11 bases in the middle. Germline V lookup: CDR1 LNHDA, CDR2 SQIVND (reference sequence). The CDR3 runs to 14 residues. This chain's CDR3 is CASSIAGGNNEQFF. CDR3 nucleotides: TGTGCCAGTAGTATAGCGGGGGGCAATAATGAGCAGTTCTTC.

This chain joins TRBV7-2 and TRBJ2-5, with 8 bases identical to TRBD2. The CDR3 is made up of 15 amino acids. The junction had 8 bases not matched to a gene; V was cut back by 4 bases and J by 4 bases. Looked up from germline, CDR1 is SGHTA and CDR2 is FQGNSA. The CDR3 spells CASSSGTRVAETQYF. CDR3 sequence (DNA): TGTGCCAGCAGCTCAGGGACTAGGGTGGCAGAGACCCAGTACTTC.

The chain recombines TRBV4-1 with TRBJ1-1, with D possibly matching TRBD1 (5 bases). V was shortened by 2 bases and J by 8 bases, with 24 bases between the two germline ends. The CDR3 consists of 17 residues. CDR1 MGHRA and CDR2 YSYEKL come from the germline V gene. As DNA, the CDR3 is TGCGCCAGCAGCCAAAAAGAAGGGGTGGGGCTCCCAACCGAAGCTTTCTTT. Translating gives CASSQKEGVGLPTEAFF.

The rearrangement links TRBV5-4 to TRBJ2-7; no definite D call. Trimming took 1 base from V and 0 from J, leaving 8 bases between them. The CDR3 runs 14 residues. Germline-derived CDR1 and CDR2 are SGHNT and YYREEE (reference sequence). Here the CDR3 DNA reads TGTGCCAGCAGCTTGTCGCAGGACTCCTACGAGCAGTACTTC. The encoded protein is CASSLSQDSYEQYF.

J is TRBJ1-1 and V is TRBV28; TRBD1 aligns across 8 bases. Germline-derived CDR1 and CDR2 are MDHEN and SYDVKM. Germline trimming cut 4 bases from V and 1 base from J; bases unmatched to any gene: 2. The CDR3 extends over 14 amino acids. CDR3 bases: TGTGCCAGCAGTTCGACAGGGGAGAACACTGAAGCTTTCTTT. Its translation is CASSSTGENTEAFF.

The chain carries TRBV9 and TRBJ2-3; TRBD1 aligns across 10 bases. This CDR3 comprises 16 residues. The ends lost 6 bases at V and 3 bases at J; junction bases unmatched: 10. CDR1 and CDR2 (germline): SGDLS, YYNGEE. This chain's CDR3 is CASTRTGGGPTDTQYF. The CDR3 DNA reads TGTGCCAGCACCAGGACAGGGGGGGGCCCAACAGATACGCAGTATTTT.

This chain links TRBV2 with TRBJ1-5, with unresolved D. In germline, CDR1 is SNHLY, CDR2 FYNNEI. V lost 2 bases, J lost 3 bases, and 11 bases lay in between. This CDR3 contains 15 residues. In DNA form, the CDR3 reads TGTGCCAGCAGTGAAATGAGACACCCCAATCAGCCCCAGCATTTT. Amino acid sequence: CASSEMRHPNQPQHF. The full variable domain, in which reference TRBV2 and TRBJ1-5 provide the parts outside the CDR3, is EPEVTQTPSHQVTQMGQEVILRCVPISNHLYFYWYRQILGQKVEFLVSFYNNEISEKSEIFDDQFSVERPDGSNFTLKIRSTKLEDSAMYFCASSEMRHPNQPQHFGDGTRLSIL.

Only a few counts were recorded for this clone. The rearrangement links TRBV5-6 to TRBJ1-2; perhaps TRBD1 as D (6 bases). The CDR3 loop spans 15 amino acids. V lost 3 bases and J lost 0, with 12 bases in between. CDR1 is SGHDT and CDR2 is YYEEEE in the germline V gene. The DNA of the CDR3 is TGTGCCAGCAGCTACCGGGACACCGCTAACTATGGCTACACCTTC. Protein: CASSYRDTANYGYTF.

The chain employs TRBV4-1 and TRBJ1-5; D might be TRBD1 (6 bases). Germline CDR1 reads MGHRA; CDR2 reads YSYEKL. CDR3 size: 15 residues. Trimming removed 3 bases at V and 6 bases at J, with 15 bases between. In DNA form, the CDR3 reads TGCGCCAGCAGCCATATGGACAGAGAGGGTCAGCCCCAGCATTTT. This sequence encodes CASSHMDREGQPQHF.

Notes on this clone: This sample also contains other DNA sequences that code for the same CDR3. The chain uses TRBV5-1 and TRBJ1-2, with no clear D. CDR3 length equals 14 residues. The V gene's germline CDR1 is SGHRS and CDR2 YFSETQ. V lost 0 bases to trimming and J lost 2 bases, with 8 bases between them. This CDR3 is CASSLAGGNYGYTF. DNA for the CDR3: TGCGCCAGCAGCTTGGCCGGCGGGAACTATGGCTACACCTTC.

The sample holds a few counts of this clone. The V and J genes are TRBV7-9 and TRBJ2-7; D might be TRBD1 (5 bases). The CDR3 has 16 amino acids. V lost 2 bases to trimming and J lost 6 bases, with 20 bases between them. Germline CDR1 is SEHNR and CDR2 is FQNEAQ (reference sequence). CDR3 in amino acids: CASSLRQKHSDREQYF. As DNA, the CDR3 is TGTGCCAGCAGCTTAAGACAGAAACACTCCGACCGCGAGCAGTACTTC.